This paragraph reports one TCR beta chain. The data were obtained in a study of blood T cell repertoires in COVID-19. Germline CDR1 and CDR2: SGHTA and FQGNSA. This CDR3 contains 15 residues. After removal of 6 bases from V and 0 bases from J, the junction contained 7 bases not matched to a gene. Sequencing was performed with immunoSEQ multiplex PCR; in TCRdb, only in-frame clones are kept and a portion is missing. The data contain over 130,000 clones, 88% of them singletons. The clonotype was recovered from a human donor with COVID-19, enrolled during active disease. The donor label of this sample is uncertain. Sample: peripheral blood. V usage is TRBV7-2 and J usage is TRBJ2-7; 8 bases are a match to TRBD1. In nucleotides, the CDR3 is TGTGCCAGCAGTTCGGACAGGGAAGCCTCCTACGAGCAGTACTTC. This codes for CASSSDREASYEQYF.